This T cell receptor (beta chain) was sequenced during a study of control samples from healthy donors and cancer patients. The method was immunoSEQ multiplex PCR; TCRdb's version includes in-frame clones alone and lacks a portion of them. The top ten hold 5% to 8% of the sample, which has about 410,000 clones, 90% seen once. Sequencing input: PBMCs. The receptor comes from a man aged 40-49 years with head and neck cancer.

The CDR3: CASKDRGNTGELFF. The CDR3, as DNA: TGTGCCAGCAAGGACAGGGGAAACACCGGGGAGCTGTTTTTT. The chain joins TRBV6-5 to TRBJ2-2; 9 nucleotides align to TRBD1. The CDR3 extends over 14 amino acids. J lost 2 bases, V lost 7 bases, and 2 bases had no gene match. Germline V gene lookup returns CDR1 MNHEY and CDR2 SVGAGI.